The clone carrying this T cell receptor beta chain appeared many times. Germline CDR1 reads DFQATT; CDR2 reads SNEGSKA (reference sequence). CDR3 length: 13 amino acids. The ends lost 7 bases at V and 6 bases at J; junction bases unmatched: 7. These data originate in a study of regulatory T cells in long-lasting Graves disease. Study information: Under 3 months of antithyroid drugs had been taken by newly diagnosed Graves' patients.

CDR3 regions were amplified by Arm-PCR using iRepertoire HTBI primers to build TCR beta libraries. TCRdb reprocessed the multiplex PCR reads with MiXCR, giving one entry per CDR3 protein. The table shows about 470,000 distinct CDR3 sequences, with 16% occurring only once. The time point was: newly diagnosed GD, antithyroid drugs for less than 3 months. RNA extracted from PBMCs served as the sequencing template. These data are also associated with another study on T cells in Graves' hyperthyroidism and ophthalmopathy. From that study: Diagnosis of hyperthyroidism was new in patients aged 18 to 65, and its duration was under 2 months. Thyroid ultrasound, orbital computed tomography, clinical symptoms, and serum thyroxine and TRAb underpinned diagnoses. With the HTBI primer set, the TCR CDR3 went through a first round of RT-PCR.

The chain is built from TRBV20-1 and TRBJ2-1; 9 positions agree with TRBD1. The sample here was peripheral blood mononuclear cells (PBMCs), taken at new diagnosis, from a patient treated with antithyroid drugs. This TCR derives from a man aged 35 to 55 with Graves disease. This CDR3 reads CSVKGDRVNEQFF. CDR3 sequence (DNA): TGCAGTGTAAAGGGGGACAGGGTCAATGAGCAGTTCTTC.